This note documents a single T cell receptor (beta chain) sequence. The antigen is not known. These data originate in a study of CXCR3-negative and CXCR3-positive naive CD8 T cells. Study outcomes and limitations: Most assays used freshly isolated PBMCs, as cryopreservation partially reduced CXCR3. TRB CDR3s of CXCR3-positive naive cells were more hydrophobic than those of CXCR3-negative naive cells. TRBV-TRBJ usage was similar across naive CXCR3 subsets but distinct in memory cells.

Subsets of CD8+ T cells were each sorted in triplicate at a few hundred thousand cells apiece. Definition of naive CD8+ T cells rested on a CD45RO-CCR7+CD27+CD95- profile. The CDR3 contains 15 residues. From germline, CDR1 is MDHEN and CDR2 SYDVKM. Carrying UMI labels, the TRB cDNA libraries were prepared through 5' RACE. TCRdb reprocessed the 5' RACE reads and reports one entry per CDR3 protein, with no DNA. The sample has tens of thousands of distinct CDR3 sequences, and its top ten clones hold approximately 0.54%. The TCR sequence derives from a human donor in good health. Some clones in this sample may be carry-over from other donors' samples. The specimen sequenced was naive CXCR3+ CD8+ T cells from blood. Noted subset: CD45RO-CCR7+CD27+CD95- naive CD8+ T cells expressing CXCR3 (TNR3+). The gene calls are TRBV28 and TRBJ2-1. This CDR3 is CASSLFRGTYNEQFF.